This T cell receptor beta chain was found in a study of response to subunit inactivated influenza vaccine. The sample holds a few counts of this clonotype. The antigen is not known. Germline CDR1 and CDR2: MNHEY and SVGAGI. This CDR3 has 17 amino acids. V shed 0 bases and J shed 5 bases, with 17 bases lying between them. Broader study findings: New T cells are recruited in small numbers by each seasonal influenza vaccination, according to the authors' suggestion.

TCRdb re-called the RT-PCR reads with MiXCR, one entry per CDR3 protein. The sample yields over 400,000 distinct CDR3 sequences, 10% to 11% seen once. The clonotype comes from a man aged 45-65 years who received an inactivated influenza vaccine. The chain is built from TRBV6-5 and TRBJ2-1; D might be TRBD1 (5 bases). This specimen consisted of PBMCs from blood, obtained roughly 48 days after vaccination. The CDR3 is CASSYSTRSNRNNEQFF. CDR3 DNA: TGTGCCAGCAGTTACTCAACCCGGTCGAACAGGAACAATGAGCAGTTCTTC.